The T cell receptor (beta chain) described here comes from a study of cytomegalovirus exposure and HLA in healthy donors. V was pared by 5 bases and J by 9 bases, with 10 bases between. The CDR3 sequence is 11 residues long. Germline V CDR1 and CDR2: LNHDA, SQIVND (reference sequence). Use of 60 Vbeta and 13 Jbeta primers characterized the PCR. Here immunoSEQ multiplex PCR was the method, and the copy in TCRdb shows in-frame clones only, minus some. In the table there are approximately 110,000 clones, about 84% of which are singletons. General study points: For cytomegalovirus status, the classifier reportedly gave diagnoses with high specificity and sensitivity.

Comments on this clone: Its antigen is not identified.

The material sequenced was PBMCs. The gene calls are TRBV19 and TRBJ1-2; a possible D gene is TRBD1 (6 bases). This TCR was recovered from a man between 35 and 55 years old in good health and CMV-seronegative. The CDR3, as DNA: TGTGCCAGTAGTCCCCGGGACAGCTACACCTTC. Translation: CASSPRDSYTF.